A selection of T cell receptor beta chains follows, all from one sample in a study of chemoradiotherapy in HPV16-positive cancers. The assay was immunoSEQ multiplex PCR, and TCRdb's table has in-frame clones only and misses some. Here the sample spans 2,500 to 3,500 clones, roughly 90% being singletons. Sequenced material: tumor tissue, taken from a patient who underwent chemoradiotherapy. The receptors derive from a human donor with HPV-associated anogenital cancer. The CDR3 runs from the conserved cysteine through the conserved F or W. The order of the fields is J gene, clone size, V gene, D gene, CDR3 DNA, CDR3 protein. A D gene is named only where the DNA matches it firmly. For some rows the clone size is stated as once, few or many, or as a class when expanded; others skip it.

>TRBJ2-6|.|TRBV28|.
TGTGCCAGCAGTTTAGGGGGGTTCTCTGGGGCCAACGTCCTGACTTTC
CASSLGGFSGANVLTF
>TRBJ1-6|.|TRBV30|.
TGTGCCTGGAAGGGGGGGCCTAATTCACCCCTCCACTTT
CAWKGGPNSPLHF
>TRBJ1-3|.|TRBV9|.
TGTGCCAGCAGCGTAGCTTCGGGCTCTGGAAACACCATATATTTT
CASSVASGSGNTIYF
>TRBJ2-1|.|TRBV6-6|.
TGTGCCAGTTGGACCTTCGGGTACAATGAGCAGTTCTTC
CASWTFGYNEQFF
>TRBJ2-7|.|TRBV4-1|.
TGCGCCAGCAGCCAAGAGGGAGCCAGTTCCTACGAGCAGTACTTC
CASSQEGASSYEQYF
>TRBJ2-3|.|TRBV25-1|.
TGTGCCAGCAGAGGGTTCACAGATACGCAGTATTTT
CASRGFTDTQYF
>TRBJ2-1|.|TRBV7-9|.
TGTGCCAGCAGCTTAGATATGGGACGTGAGCAGTTCTTC
CASSLDMGREQFF
>TRBJ2-7|.|TRBV5-4|TRBD1
TGTGCCAGCAGCTGGGACAGGGAAGGCTACGAGCAGTACTTC
CASSWDREGYEQYF
>TRBJ2-3|.|TRBV5-5|.
TGTGCCAGCAGACTGGCCCACAGGTCCGGAAATACGCAGTATTTT
CASRLAHRSGNTQYF
>TRBJ1-2|.|TRBV18|.
TGTGCCAGCTCACCTCGTTCTGAGGGCCTAGATGGCTACACCTTC
CASSPRSEGLDGYTF
>TRBJ1-2|.|TRBV7-2|.
TGTGCCAGCAGCTTAATGGGGAACTATGGCTACACCTTC
CASSLMGNYGYTF
>TRBJ2-1|.|TRBV4-2|TRBD2
TGTGCCAGCAGCCAAGGAGCGGGGGGAATCTTCAATGAGCAGTTCTTC
CASSQGAGGIFNEQFF
>TRBJ2-2|.|TRBV11-2|.
TGTGCCAGCAGCCTGGAGGACACCGGGGAGCTGTTTTTT
CASSLEDTGELFF
>TRBJ2-1|.|TRBV7-9|.
TGTGCCAGCAGTGGGCAGGGGCCCACCTACAATGAGCAGTTCTTC
CASSGQGPTYNEQFF
>TRBJ1-1|.|TRBV28|TRBD1
TGTGCCAGCAGGGGACAGGGGGACACTGAAGCTTTCTTT
CASRGQGDTEAFF
>TRBJ2-7|.|TRBV5-6|TRBD1
TGTGCCAGCAGCTTGGACCCGGGACAGGCCTACGAGCAGTACTTC
CASSLDPGQAYEQYF
>TRBJ1-1|.|TRBV27|.
TGTGCCAGCAGTTTAGTTCCGGGCCGGAACACTGAAGCTTTCTTT
CASSLVPGRNTEAFF
>TRBJ1-2|.|TRBV11-1|.
TGTGCCAGCAGCGTTAACGGACAGGGCTACACCTTC
CASSVNGQGYTF
>TRBJ2-1|once|TRBV28|.
TGTGCCAGCAGTTCTCTTTTTCAGTTCTTC
CASSSLFQFF
>TRBJ1-3|.|TRBV30|.
TGTGCCTGGAGCCTCTGGGGTACTGGAAACACCATATATTTT
CAWSLWGTGNTIYF
>TRBJ1-3|.|TRBV12-5|.
TGTGCTAGTAGCGGCTCTGGAAACACCATATATTTT
CASSGSGNTIYF
>TRBJ1-1|few|TRBV25-1|.
TGTGCCAGCAGTGCCACAGGGAACACTGAAGCTTTCTTT
CASSATGNTEAFF
>TRBJ1-4|.|TRBV5-1|.
TGCGCCAGCAGCTTGGGTAGGGGTTCGGTCGAAAAACTGTTTTTT
CASSLGRGSVEKLFF
>TRBJ2-7|.|TRBV5-1|TRBD2
TGCGCCAGCAGCTTTACTAGCGGGAGCTCTTACGAGCAGTACTTC
CASSFTSGSSYEQYF
>TRBJ2-3|.|TRBV6-4|TRBD2
TGTGCCAGCTCCGCGACTAGCGGGGGGGCGACAGATACGCAGTATTTT
CASSATSGGATDTQYF
>TRBJ1-1|.|TRBV14|.
TGTGCCAGCAGCCATCCGGGGCGCCAACTTAAAGCTTTCTTT
CASSHPGRQLKAFF
>TRBJ2-7|few|TRBV10-3|.
TGTGCCATCAGTGGGATAGAGAACGAGCAGTACTTC
CAISGIENEQYF
>TRBJ2-1|.|TRBV19|TRBD2
TGTGCCAGTAGTATTTCATTCGCGGGGGGATACAATGAGCAGTTCTTC
CASSISFAGGYNEQFF
>TRBJ2-7|.|TRBV7-2|TRBD1
TGTGCCAGCAGCGTCGGGGACAGGCCCTACGAGCAGTACTTC
CASSVGDRPYEQYF
>TRBJ1-2|.|TRBV4-1|TRBD1
TGCGCCAGCAGCCAAGATCAACAGGGGTTCTATGGCTACACCTTC
CASSQDQQGFYGYTF
>TRBJ2-3|.|TRBV5-1|.
TGCGCCAGCAGCTTGGCGGGAAACACAGATACGCAGTATTTT
CASSLAGNTDTQYF
>TRBJ1-2|few|TRBV6-1|TRBD1
TGTGCCAGCAGTGAACTTCCCCGGGACAGCCTCTATGGCTACACCTTC
CASSELPRDSLYGYTF
>TRBJ1-5|.|TRBV7-2|.
TGTGCCAGCAGCTTAGGCATCGGGTATAGCAATCAGCCCCAGCATTTT
CASSLGIGYSNQPQHF
>TRBJ2-1|once|TRBV7-9|.
TGTGCCAGCAGCTTAGCGATGCGGGGGCAGCAGTTCTTC
CASSLAMRGQQFF
>TRBJ2-7|.|TRBV11-2|TRBD2
TGTGCCAGCAGCCACCTGGTAGGGTGGCGGGAGGAGCAGTACTTC
CASSHLVGWREEQYF
>TRBJ2-1|.|TRBV5-1|.
TGCGCCAGCAGCTTGCGCGCGGTCGTCGGGGGCTACAATGAGCAGTTCTTC
CASSLRAVVGGYNEQFF
>TRBJ2-3|.|TRBV7-2|.
TGTGCCAGCAGGACCGCCGGGACAAGCACAGATACGCAGTATTTT
CASRTAGTSTDTQYF
>TRBJ1-4|.|TRBV2|.
TGTGCCAGCAGTGAAACAGGTGCAACTAATGAAAAACTGTTTTTT
CASSETGATNEKLFF
>TRBJ1-6|.|TRBV7-8|.
TGTGCCAGCAGCTTAGAATTGCCTGCTCCCCTCCACTTT
CASSLELPAPLHF
>TRBJ1-3|.|TRBV6-5|.
TGTGCCAGCAGTTCCGAACATGGAAACACCATATATTTT
CASSSEHGNTIYF
>TRBJ1-2|.|TRBV19|TRBD1
TGTGCCAGTAGTACGGGGACAGGGGGAGCTCCCCGCTACACCTTC
CASSTGTGGAPRYTF
>TRBJ2-3|.|TRBV7-6|.
TGTGCCAGCAGCTCAAGGTCCGGGTTCAGTACGCAGTATTTT
CASSSRSGFSTQYF
>TRBJ1-5|.|TRBV19|.
TGTGCCAGTATCGCCCAGCAGGCTGATAGCAATCAGCCCCAGCATTTT
CASIAQQADSNQPQHF
>TRBJ2-3|.|TRBV5-1|.
TGCGCCAGCAGCTTGAGTACCGCAGATACGCAGTATTTT
CASSLSTADTQYF
>TRBJ2-3|.|TRBV29-1|.
TGCAGCGTTGAGAAGGGATTGGATACGCAGTATTTT
CSVEKGLDTQYF
>TRBJ2-5|.|TRBV15|.
TGTGCCACCAGCAGAGATCGAGAGACCCAGTACTTC
CATSRDRETQYF